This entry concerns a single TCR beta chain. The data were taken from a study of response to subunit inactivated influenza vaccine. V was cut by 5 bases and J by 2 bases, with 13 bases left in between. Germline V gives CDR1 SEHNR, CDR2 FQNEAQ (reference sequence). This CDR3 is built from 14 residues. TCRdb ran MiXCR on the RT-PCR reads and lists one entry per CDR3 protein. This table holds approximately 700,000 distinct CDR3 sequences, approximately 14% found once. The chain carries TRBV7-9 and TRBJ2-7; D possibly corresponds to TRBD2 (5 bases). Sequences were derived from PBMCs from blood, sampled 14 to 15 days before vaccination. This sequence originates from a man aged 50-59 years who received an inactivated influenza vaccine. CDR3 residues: CASSPTTGAYEQYF. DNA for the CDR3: TGTGCCAGCAGCCCGACTACTGGAGCCTACGAGCAGTACTTC.